This T cell receptor (beta chain) was documented in a study of OX40 agonist ivuxolimab in advanced cancers. The overall study: Each patient was given ivuxolimab into a vein every 2 weeks, at 0.01 to 10 mg/kg.

Autoimmune disease history or systemic immunosuppression disqualified patients. Sequencing used immunoSEQ multiplex PCR; TCRdb keeps in-frame clones, though not all of them. In the table there are around 36,000 clones, under 85% of which are singletons. Deletions cut 2 bases from V and 8 bases from J, with 6 bases between. Per germline, CDR1 SEHNR and CDR2 FQNEAQ (reference sequence). CDR3 length: 11 amino acids. The source of this sequence is an adult with an advanced solid tumor such as melanoma, head and neck, liver or kidney cancer. The sequences come from CD4+ or CD8+ T cells sorted from blood, collected in a trial of the OX40 agonist ivuxolimab. The gene calls are TRBV7-9 and TRBJ1-2; maybe TRBD1 (5 bases). CDR3 coding DNA: TGTGCCAGCAGCTTACAGGGAGGCTACACCTTC. The encoded protein is CASSLQGGYTF.